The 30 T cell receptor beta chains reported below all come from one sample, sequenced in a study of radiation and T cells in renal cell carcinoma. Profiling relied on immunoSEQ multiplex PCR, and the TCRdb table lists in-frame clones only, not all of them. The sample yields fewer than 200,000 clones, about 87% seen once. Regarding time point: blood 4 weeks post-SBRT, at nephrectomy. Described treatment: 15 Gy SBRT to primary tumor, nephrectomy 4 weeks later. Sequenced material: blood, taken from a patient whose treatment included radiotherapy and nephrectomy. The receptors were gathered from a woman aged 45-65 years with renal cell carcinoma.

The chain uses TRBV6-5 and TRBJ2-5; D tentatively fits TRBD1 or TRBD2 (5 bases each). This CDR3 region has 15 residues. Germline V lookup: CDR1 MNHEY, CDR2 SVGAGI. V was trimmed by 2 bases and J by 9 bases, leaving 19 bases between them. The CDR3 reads CASSYAGEPGRAQYF. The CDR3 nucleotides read TGTGCCAGCAGTTACGCCGGGGAACCCGGCAGGGCCCAGTACTTC.

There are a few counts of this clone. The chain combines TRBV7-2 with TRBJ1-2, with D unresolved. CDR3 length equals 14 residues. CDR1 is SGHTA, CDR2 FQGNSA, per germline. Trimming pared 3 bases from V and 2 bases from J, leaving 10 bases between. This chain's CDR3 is CASSLSGGNYGYTF. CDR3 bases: TGTGCCAGCAGCTTGTCGGGCGGGAACTATGGCTACACCTTC. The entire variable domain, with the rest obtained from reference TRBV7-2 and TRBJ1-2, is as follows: GAGVSQSPSNKVTEKGKDVELRCDPISGHTALYWYRQSLGQGLEFLIYFQGNSAPDKSGLPSDRFSAERTGGSVSTLTIQRTQQEDSAVYLCASSLSGGNYGYTFGSGTRLTVV.

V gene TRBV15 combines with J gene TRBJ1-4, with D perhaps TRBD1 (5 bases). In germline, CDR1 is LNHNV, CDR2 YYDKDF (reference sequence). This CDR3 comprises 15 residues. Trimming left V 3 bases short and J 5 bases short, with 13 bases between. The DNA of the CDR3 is TGTGCCACCAGCAGGGGTGGGACGGTCAATGAAAAACTGTTTTTT. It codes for CATSRGGTVNEKLFF.

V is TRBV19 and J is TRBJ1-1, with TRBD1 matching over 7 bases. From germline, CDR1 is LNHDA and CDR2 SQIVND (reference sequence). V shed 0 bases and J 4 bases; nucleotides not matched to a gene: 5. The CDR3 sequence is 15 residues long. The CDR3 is CASSIDRRGPTEAFF. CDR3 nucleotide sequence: TGTGCCAGTAGTATAGATCGAAGGGGGCCCACTGAAGCTTTCTTT.

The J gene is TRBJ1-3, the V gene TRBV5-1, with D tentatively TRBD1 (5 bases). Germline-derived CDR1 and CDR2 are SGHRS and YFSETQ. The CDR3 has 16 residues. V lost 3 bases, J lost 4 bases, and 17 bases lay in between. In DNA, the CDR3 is TGCGCCAGCAGCTGGGGACCCCCTACAACAGGAAACACCATATATTTT. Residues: CASSWGPPTTGNTIYF.

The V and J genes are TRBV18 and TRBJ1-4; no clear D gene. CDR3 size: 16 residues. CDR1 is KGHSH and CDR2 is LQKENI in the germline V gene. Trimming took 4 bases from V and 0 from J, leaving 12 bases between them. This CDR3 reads CASSLTLAATNEKLFF. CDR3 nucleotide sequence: TGTGCCAGCTCACTTACCTTGGCTGCAACTAATGAAAAACTGTTTTTT. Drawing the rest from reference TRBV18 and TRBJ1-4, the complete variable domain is NAGVMQNPRHLVRRRGQEARLRCSPMKGHSHVYWYRQLPEEGLKFMVYLQKENIIDESGMPKERFSAEFPKEGPSILRIQQVVRGDSAAYFCASSLTLAATNEKLFFGSGTQLSVL.

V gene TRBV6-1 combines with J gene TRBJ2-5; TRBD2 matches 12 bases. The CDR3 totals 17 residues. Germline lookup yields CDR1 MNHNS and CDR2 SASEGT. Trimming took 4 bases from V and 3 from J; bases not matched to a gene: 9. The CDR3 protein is CASSGGRLAGVEETQYF. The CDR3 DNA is TGTGCCAGCAGTGGGGGCCGACTAGCGGGAGTCGAAGAGACCCAGTACTTC.

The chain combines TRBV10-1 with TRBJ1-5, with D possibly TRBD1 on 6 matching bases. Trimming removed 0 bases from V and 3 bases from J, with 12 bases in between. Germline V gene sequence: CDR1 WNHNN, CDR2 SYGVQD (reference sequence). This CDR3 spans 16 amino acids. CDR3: CASSESWTEINQPQHF. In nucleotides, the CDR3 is TGCGCCAGCAGTGAGTCCTGGACAGAGATCAATCAGCCCCAGCATTTT.

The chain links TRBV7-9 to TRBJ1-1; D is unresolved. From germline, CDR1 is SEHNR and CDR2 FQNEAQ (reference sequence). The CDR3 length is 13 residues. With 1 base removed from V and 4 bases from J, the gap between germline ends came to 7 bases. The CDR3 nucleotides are TGTGCCAGCAGCTTAGGACCCGCCACTGAAGCTTTCTTT. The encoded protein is CASSLGPATEAFF.

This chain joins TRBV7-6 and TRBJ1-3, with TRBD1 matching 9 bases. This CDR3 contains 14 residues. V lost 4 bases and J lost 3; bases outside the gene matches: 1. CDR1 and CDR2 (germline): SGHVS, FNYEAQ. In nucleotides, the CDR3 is TGTGCCAGCAGCTACAGGGGGCTTGGAAACACCATATATTTT. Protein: CASSYRGLGNTIYF. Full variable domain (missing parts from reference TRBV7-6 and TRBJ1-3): GAGVSQSPRYKVTKRGQDVALRCDPISGHVSLYWYRQALGQGPEFLTYFNYEAQQDKSGLPNDRFSAERPEGSISTLTIQRTEQRDSAMYRCASSYRGLGNTIYFGEGSWLTVV.

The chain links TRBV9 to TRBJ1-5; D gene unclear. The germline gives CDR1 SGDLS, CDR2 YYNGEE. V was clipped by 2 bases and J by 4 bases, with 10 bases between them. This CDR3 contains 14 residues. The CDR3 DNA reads TGTGCCAGCAGCGTGCAGGATACTAATCAGCCCCAGCATTTT. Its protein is CASSVQDTNQPQHF.

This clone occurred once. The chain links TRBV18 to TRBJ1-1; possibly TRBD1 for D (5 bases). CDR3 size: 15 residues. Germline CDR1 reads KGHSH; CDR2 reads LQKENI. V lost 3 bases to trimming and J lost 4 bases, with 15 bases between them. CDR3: CASSPNGHGGTEAFF. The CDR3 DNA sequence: TGTGCCAGCTCACCTAATGGACACGGGGGCACTGAAGCTTTCTTT.

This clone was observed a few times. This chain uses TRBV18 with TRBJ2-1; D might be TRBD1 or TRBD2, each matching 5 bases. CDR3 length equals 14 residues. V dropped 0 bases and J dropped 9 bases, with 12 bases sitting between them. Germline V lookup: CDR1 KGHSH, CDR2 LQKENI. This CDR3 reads CASSPPGVRGEQFF. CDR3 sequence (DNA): TGTGCCAGCTCACCACCGGGAGTGAGGGGTGAGCAGTTCTTC. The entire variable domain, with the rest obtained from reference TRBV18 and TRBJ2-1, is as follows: NAGVMQNPRHLVRRRGQEARLRCSPMKGHSHVYWYRQLPEEGLKFMVYLQKENIIDESGMPKERFSAEFPKEGPSILRIQQVVRGDSAAYFCASSPPGVRGEQFFGPGTRLTVL.

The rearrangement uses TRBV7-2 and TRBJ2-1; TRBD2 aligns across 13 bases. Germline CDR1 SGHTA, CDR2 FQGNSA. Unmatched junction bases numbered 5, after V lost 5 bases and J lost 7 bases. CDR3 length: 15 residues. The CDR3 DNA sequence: TGTGCCAGCAGCGTGACTAGCGGGGGGCTTAATGAGCAGTTCTTC. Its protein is CASSVTSGGLNEQFF.

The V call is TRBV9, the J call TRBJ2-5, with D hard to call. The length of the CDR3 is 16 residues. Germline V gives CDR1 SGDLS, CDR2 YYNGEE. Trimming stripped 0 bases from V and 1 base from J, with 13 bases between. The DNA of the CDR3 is TGTGCCAGCAGCGTAGCTTTGGGGAAACTCCAAGAGACCCAGTACTTC. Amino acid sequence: CASSVALGKLQETQYF.

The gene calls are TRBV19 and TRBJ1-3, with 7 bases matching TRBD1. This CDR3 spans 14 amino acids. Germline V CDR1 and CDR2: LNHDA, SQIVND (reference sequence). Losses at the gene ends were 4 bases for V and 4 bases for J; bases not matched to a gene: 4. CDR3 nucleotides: TGTGCCAGTAGTACTAGGGGGCTCGGAAACACCATATATTTT. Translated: CASSTRGLGNTIYF.

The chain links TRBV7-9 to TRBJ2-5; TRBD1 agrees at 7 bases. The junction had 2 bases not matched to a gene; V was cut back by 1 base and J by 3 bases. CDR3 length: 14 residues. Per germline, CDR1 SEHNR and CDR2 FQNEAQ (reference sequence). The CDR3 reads CASSLGQGKETQYF. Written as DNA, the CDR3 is TGTGCCAGCAGCTTAGGACAGGGTAAAGAGACCCAGTACTTC.

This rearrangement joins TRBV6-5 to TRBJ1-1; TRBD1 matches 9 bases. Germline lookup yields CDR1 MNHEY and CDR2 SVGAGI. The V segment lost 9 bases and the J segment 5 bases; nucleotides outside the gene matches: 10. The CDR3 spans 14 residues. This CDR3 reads CASKQGAARTEAFF. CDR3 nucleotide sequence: TGTGCCAGTAAACAGGGGGCCGCCCGAACTGAAGCTTTCTTT.

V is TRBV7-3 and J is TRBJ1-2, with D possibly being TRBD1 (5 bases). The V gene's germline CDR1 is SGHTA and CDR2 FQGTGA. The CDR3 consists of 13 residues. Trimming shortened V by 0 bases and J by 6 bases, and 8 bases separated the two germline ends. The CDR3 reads CASSLTRGDGYTF. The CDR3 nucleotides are TGTGCCAGCAGCTTAACTCGAGGGGATGGCTACACCTTC. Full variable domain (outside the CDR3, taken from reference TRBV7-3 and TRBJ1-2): GAGVSQTPSNKVTEKGKYVELRCDPISGHTALYWYRQSLGQGPEFLIYFQGTGAADDSGLPNDRFFAVRPEGSVSTLKIQRTERGDSAVYLCASSLTRGDGYTFGSGTRLTVV.

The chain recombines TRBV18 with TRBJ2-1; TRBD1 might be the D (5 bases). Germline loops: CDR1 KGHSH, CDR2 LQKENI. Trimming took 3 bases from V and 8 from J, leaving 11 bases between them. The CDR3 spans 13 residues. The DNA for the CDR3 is TGTGCCAGCTCACCGGGGCATGGGGATGAGCAGTTCTTC. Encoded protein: CASSPGHGDEQFF.

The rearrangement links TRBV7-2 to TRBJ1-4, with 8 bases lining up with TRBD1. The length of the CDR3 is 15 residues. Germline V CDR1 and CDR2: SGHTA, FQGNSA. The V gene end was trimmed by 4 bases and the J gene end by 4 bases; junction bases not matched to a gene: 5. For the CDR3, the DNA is TGTGCCAGCAGCTCGCAGGGGGCTGGTAATGAAAAACTGTTTTTT. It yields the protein CASSSQGAGNEKLFF.

CDR3 protein: CASSSGTSSYNEQFF. The CDR3 region has the DNA TGTGCCAGCAGCTCCGGGACTTCCTCCTACAATGAGCAGTTCTTC. This sequence joins TRBV7-8 and TRBJ2-1, with D tentatively TRBD2 (6 bases). Deletions cut 4 bases from V and 0 bases from J, with 10 bases between. This CDR3 spans 15 amino acids. The germline CDR1 and CDR2 sequences are SGHVS and FQNEAQ.

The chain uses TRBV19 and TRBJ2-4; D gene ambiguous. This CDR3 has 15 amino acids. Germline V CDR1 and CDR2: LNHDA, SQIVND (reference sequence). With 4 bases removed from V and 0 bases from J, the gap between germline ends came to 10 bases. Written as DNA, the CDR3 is TGTGCCAGTAGTAACCCCGGCCTAGCCAAAAACATTCAGTACTTC. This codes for CASSNPGLAKNIQYF.

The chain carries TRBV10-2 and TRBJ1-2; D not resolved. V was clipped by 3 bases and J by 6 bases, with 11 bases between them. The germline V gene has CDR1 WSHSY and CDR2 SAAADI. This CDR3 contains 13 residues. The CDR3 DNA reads TGCGCCAGCAGTGACCCGGGATTCGATGGCTACACCTTC. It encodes CASSDPGFDGYTF.

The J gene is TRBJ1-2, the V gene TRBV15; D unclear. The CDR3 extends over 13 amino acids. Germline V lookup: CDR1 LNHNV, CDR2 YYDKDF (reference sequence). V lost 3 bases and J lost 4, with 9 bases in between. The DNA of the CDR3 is TGTGCCACCAGCAGCGACGGCCGCTATGGCTACACCTTC. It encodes CATSSDGRYGYTF.

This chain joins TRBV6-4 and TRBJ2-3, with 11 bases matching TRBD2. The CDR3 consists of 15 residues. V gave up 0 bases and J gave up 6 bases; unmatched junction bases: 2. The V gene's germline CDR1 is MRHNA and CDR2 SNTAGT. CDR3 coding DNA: TGTGCCAGCAGTGACTCTAGCGGGGGGGCCGATACGCAGTATTTT. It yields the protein CASSDSSGGADTQYF.

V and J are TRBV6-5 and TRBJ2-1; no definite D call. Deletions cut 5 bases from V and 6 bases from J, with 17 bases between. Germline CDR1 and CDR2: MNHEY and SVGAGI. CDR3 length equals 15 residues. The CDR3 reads CASSMDWANTNEQFF. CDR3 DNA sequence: TGTGCCAGCAGTATGGATTGGGCCAATACCAATGAGCAGTTCTTC.

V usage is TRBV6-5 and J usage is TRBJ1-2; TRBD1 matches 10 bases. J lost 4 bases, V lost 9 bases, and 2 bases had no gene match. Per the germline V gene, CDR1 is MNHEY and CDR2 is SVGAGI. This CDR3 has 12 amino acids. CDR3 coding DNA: TGTGCCAGTGGGACAGGGGCCTATGGCTACACCTTC. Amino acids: CASGTGAYGYTF.

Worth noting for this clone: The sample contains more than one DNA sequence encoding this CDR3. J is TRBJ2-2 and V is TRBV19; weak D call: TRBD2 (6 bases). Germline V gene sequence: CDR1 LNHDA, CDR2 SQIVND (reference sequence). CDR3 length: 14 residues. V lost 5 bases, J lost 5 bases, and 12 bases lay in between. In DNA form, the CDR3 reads TGTGCCAGTAGTCTAGCCGGGGGAACCGGGGAGCTGTTTTTT. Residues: CASSLAGGTGELFF.

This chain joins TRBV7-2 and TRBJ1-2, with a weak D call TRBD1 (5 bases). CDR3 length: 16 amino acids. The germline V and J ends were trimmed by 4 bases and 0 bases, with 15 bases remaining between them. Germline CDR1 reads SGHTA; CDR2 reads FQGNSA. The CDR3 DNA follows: TGTGCCAGCAGCTCCTTAGTTGGGGGAGCTAACTATGGCTACACCTTC. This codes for CASSSLVGGANYGYTF.